The subject of this entry is one TCR beta chain. These data are taken from a study of shared clonotypes between healthy human individuals. The CDR3 length is 19 residues. Assay used: immunoSEQ multiplex PCR; TCRdb lists only in-frame clones, some missing. Of 1.6 million or so clones in the sample, around 98.5% are singletons; the top ten hold under 0.45%. The clonotype was recovered from a man aged 25-45 years in good health. This sequence joins TRBV21-1 and TRBJ2-1; TRBD2 is the table's D call, not checked against the DNA. TRBV21-1 represents a pseudogene. Sequencing used naive CD4+ T cells sorted from blood. Subset defined: CD45RA+ positively selected. The chain's CDR3 is CASSKRAPGGRAVYNEQFF. The CDR3 nucleotides read TGTGCCAGCAGCAAAAGGGCCCCCGGCGGGAGGGCCGTCTACAATGAGCAGTTCTTC.